This is a list of T cell receptor beta chains from one sample in a study of T cells in Graves' hyperthyroidism and ophthalmopathy. From the multiplex PCR reads, TCRdb called clonotypes with MiXCR, one entry per CDR3 protein. The sample lists fewer than 750,000 distinct CDR3 sequences; about 14% were seen once. Specimen: blood. The receptors were sampled from a woman in her fifties or sixties with Graves' ophthalmopathy. Both conserved end residues are part of each CDR3. D genes are given only for firm matches. Part of the rows lack a size; the others show once, few, many or a class for expanded clones.

TRBV5-4	few	TRBD2	TRBJ2-3	CASSSGLAGSIDTQYF	TGTGCCAGCAGCTCCGGACTAGCGGGAAGTATAGATACGCAGTATTTT
TRBV28	many	TRBD1	TRBJ1-2	CASSLQGALGYTF	TGTGCCAGCAGTTTACAGGGGGCGTTGGGCTACACCTTC
TRBV5-1	NA	TRBD1	TRBJ2-7	CASSPLTGGTYEQYF	TGCGCCAGCAGCCCCTTGACAGGGGGCACCTACGAGCAGTACTTC
TRBV19	few	TRBD1	TRBJ1-1	CASSSLYRTGGNTEAFF	TGTGCCAGTAGTTCACTATATCGGACAGGAGGCAACACTGAAGCTTTCTTT
TRBV7-6	few	TRBD1	TRBJ1-4	CASSLRTGDNEKLFF	TGTGCCAGCAGCCTGCGGACAGGGGATAATGAAAAACTGTTTTTT
TRBV12-3/TRBV12-4	many	NA	TRBJ2-5	CASRTGPTQETQYF	TGTGCCAGCAGAACAGGGCCGACCCAAGAGACCCAGTACTTC
TRBV25-1	NA	NA	TRBJ1-2	CASSEYGGFYGYTF	TGTGCCAGCAGTGAATATGGGGGATTCTATGGCTACACCTTC
TRBV7-2	many	TRBD1	TRBJ2-4	CASSPGQVYIQYF	TGTGCCAGCAGCCCAGGACAGGTTTACATTCAGTACTTC
TRBV11-3	NA	NA	TRBJ2-1	CASSLGQIDSENNEQFF	TGTGCCAGCAGCTTAGGACAGATCGATTCAGAAAACAATGAGCAGTTCTTC
TRBV20-1	many	TRBD2	TRBJ2-7	CSGYTAGGSYEQYF	TGCAGTGGTTATACTGCCGGGGGGTCCTACGAGCAGTACTTC
TRBV11-3	many	NA	TRBJ1-1	CASSTLRGPNTEAFF	TGTGCCAGCAGCACCCTTCGAGGGCCTAACACTGAAGCTTTCTTT
TRBV27	few	NA	TRBJ1-1	CASSKNYGTGNTEAFF	TGTGCCAGCAGTAAAAACTATGGGACGGGGAACACTGAAGCTTTCTTT
TRBV27	many	TRBD1	TRBJ1-5	CASSLRAGGQPQHF	TGTGCCAGCAGTTTAAGGGCAGGGGGTCAGCCCCAGCATTTT
TRBV9	few	NA	TRBJ2-1	CASSSAREAYNEQFF	TGTGCCAGCAGCAGTGCGAGGGAGGCCTACAATGAGCAGTTCTTC
TRBV29-1	NA	NA	TRBJ2-7	CSVESIYEQYF	TGCAGCGTTGAAAGTATCTACGAGCAGTACTTC
TRBV12-3/TRBV12-4	NA	NA	TRBJ2-1	CASRGEQFF	TGTGCCAGCAGGGGCGAGCAGTTCTTC
TRBV12-3/TRBV12-4	many	TRBD1	TRBJ2-7	CASSPTGVDEQYF	TGTGCCAGCAGCCCGACAGGGGTCGACGAGCAGTACTTC
TRBV18	NA	NA	TRBJ2-3	CASSLELTSTDTQYF	TGTGCCAGCTCTCTGGAACTAACCAGCACAGATACGCAGTATTTT